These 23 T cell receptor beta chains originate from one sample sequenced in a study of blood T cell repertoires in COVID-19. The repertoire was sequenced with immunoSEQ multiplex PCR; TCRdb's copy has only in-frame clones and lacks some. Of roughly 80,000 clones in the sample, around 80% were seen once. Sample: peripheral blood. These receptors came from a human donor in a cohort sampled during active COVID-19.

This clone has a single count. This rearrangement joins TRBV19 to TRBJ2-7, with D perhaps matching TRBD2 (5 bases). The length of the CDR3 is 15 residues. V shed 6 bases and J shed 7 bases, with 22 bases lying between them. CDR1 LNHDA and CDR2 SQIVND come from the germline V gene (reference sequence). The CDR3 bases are TGTGCCAGTAGCCGAGGGTCCGGGCGGTCGAAGGAGCAGTACTTC. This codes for CASSRGSGRSKEQYF. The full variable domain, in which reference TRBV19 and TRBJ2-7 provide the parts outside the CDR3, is DGGITQSPKYLFRKEGQNVTLSCEQNLNHDAMYWYRQDPGQGLRLIYYSQIVNDFQKGDIAEGYSVSREKKESFPLTVTSAQKNPTAFYLCASSRGSGRSKEQYFGPGTRLTVT.

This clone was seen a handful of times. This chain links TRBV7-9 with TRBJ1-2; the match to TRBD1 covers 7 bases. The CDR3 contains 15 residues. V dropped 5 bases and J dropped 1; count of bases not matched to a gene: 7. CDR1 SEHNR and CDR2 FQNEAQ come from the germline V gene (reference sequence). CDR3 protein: CASSPQGLSNYGYTF. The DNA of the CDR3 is TGTGCCAGCAGCCCACAGGGGTTGAGTAACTATGGCTACACCTTC. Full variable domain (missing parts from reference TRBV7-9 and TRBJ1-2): DTGVSQNPRHKITKRGQNVTFRCDPISEHNRLYWYRQTLGQGPEFLTYFQNEAQLEKSRLLSDRFSAERPKGSFSTLEIQRTEQGDSAMYLCASSPQGLSNYGYTFGSGTRLTVV.

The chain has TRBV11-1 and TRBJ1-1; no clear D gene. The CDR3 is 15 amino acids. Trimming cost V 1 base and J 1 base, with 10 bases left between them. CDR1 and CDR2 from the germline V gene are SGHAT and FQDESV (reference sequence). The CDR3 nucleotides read TGTGCCAGCAGCTTAGGTGTCAGGCGGAACACTGAAGCTTTCTTT. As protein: CASSLGVRRNTEAFF.

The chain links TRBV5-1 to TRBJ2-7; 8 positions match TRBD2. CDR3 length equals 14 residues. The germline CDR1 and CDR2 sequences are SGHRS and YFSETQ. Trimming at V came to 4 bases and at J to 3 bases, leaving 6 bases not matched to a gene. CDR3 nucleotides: TGCGCCAGCAGCCTTAGCGGGGTAGGCTACGAGCAGTACTTC. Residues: CASSLSGVGYEQYF.

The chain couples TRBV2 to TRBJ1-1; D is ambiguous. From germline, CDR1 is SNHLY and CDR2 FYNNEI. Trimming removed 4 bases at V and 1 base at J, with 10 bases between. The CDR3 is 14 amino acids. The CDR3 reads CASSGRGKNTEAFF. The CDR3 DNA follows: TGTGCCAGCAGTGGTAGAGGGAAGAACACTGAAGCTTTCTTT.

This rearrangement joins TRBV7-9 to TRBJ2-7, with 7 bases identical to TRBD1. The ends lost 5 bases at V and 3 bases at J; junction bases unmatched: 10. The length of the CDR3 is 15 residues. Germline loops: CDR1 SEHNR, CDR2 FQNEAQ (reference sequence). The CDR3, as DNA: TGTGCCAGCAGCCTCGGGACAGCATTTTACTACGAGCAGTACTTC. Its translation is CASSLGTAFYYEQYF.

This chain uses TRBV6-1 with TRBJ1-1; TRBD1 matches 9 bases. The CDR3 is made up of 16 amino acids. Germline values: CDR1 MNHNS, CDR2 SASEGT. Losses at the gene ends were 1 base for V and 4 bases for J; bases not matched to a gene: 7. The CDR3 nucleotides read TGTGCCAGCAGTGAAGTGTGGGACAGGGTCGGCACTGAAGCTTTCTTT. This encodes CASSEVWDRVGTEAFF.

The CDR3 DNA sequence: TGTGCCAGCTCACCACCGACCCCGGGGACTGAAGCTTTCTTT. This sequence encodes CASSPPTPGTEAFF. This chain connects TRBV18 to TRBJ1-1; no clear D. Germline V gene data show CDR1 as KGHSH and CDR2 as LQKENI. This CDR3 is 14 amino acids long. The V end was cut by 0 bases, the J end by 5 bases, with 10 bases between.

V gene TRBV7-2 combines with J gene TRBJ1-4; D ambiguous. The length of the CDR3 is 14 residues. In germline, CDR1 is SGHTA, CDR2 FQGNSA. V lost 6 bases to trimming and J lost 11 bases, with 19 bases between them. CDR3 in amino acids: CASSPDKGSWKLFF. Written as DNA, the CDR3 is TGTGCCAGCAGTCCCGACAAAGGATCGTGGAAACTGTTTTTT.

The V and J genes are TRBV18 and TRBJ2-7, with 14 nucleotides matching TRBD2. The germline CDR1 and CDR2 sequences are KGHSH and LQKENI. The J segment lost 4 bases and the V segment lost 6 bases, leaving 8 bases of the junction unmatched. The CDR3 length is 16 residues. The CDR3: CASSSGLAGGSYEQYF. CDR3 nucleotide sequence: TGTGCCAGCTCGTCCGGACTAGCGGGGGGATCGTACGAGCAGTACTTC.

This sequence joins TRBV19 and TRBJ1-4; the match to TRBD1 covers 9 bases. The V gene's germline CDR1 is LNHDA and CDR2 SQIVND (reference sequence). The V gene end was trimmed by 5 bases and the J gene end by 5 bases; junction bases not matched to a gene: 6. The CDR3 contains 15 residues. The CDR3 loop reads CASSPGTGWNEKLFF. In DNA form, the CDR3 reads TGTGCCAGTAGTCCAGGGACAGGGTGGAATGAAAAACTGTTTTTT.

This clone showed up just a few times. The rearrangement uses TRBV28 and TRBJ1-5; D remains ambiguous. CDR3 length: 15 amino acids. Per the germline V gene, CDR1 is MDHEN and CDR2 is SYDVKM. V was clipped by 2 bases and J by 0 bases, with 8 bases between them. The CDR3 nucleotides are TGTGCCAGCAGTTTAAACAATTTTAGCAATCAGCCCCAGCATTTT. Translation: CASSLNNFSNQPQHF.

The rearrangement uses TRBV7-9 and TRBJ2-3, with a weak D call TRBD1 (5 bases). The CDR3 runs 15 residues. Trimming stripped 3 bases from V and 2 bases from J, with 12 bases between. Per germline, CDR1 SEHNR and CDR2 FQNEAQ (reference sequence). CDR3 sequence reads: CASSFNRGTTDTQYF. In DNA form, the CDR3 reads TGTGCCAGCAGCTTCAATAGGGGTACCACAGATACGCAGTATTTT.

The CDR3 sequence: CASSLNEDYEQYF. CDR3 in DNA: TGTGCCAGCAGCTTAAATGAGGACTACGAGCAGTACTTC. This chain connects TRBV7-2 to TRBJ2-7, with unresolved D. The CDR3 loop spans 13 amino acids. Germline V gives CDR1 SGHTA, CDR2 FQGNSA. V was cut by 2 bases and J by 3 bases, with 8 bases left in between.

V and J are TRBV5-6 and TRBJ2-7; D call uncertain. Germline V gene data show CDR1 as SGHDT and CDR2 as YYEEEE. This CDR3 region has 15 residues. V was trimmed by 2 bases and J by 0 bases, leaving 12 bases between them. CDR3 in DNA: TGTGCCAGCAGCTTTTCGCCGTTCGGCTCCTACGAGCAGTACTTC. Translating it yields CASSFSPFGSYEQYF.

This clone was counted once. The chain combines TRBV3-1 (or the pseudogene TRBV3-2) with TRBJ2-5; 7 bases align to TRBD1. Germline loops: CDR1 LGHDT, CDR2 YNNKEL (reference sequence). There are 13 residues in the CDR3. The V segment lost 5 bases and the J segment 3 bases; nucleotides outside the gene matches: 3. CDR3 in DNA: TGTGCCAGCAGCGCCGGGACAGAAGAGACCCAGTACTTC. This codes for CASSAGTEETQYF.

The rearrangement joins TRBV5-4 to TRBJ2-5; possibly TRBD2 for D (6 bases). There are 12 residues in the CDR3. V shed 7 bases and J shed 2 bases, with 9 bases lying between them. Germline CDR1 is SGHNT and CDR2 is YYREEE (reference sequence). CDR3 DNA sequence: TGTGCCAGCGGGGGGAAACAAGAGACCCAGTACTTC. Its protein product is CASGGKQETQYF.

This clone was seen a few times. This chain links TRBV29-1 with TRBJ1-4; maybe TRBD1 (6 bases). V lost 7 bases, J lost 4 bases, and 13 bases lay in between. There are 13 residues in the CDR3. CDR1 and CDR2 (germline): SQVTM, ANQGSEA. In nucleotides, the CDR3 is TGCAGCGCCGAGGACAGAGTTAATGAAAAACTGTTTTTT. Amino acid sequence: CSAEDRVNEKLFF.

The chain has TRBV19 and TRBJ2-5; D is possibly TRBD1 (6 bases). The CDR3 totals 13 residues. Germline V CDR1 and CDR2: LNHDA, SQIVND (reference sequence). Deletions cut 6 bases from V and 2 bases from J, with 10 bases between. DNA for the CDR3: TGTGCCAGTAGCCGGACAGTTCAAGAGACCCAGTACTTC. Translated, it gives CASSRTVQETQYF. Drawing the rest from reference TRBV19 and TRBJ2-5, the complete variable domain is DGGITQSPKYLFRKEGQNVTLSCEQNLNHDAMYWYRQDPGQGLRLIYYSQIVNDFQKGDIAEGYSVSREKKESFPLTVTSAQKNPTAFYLCASSRTVQETQYFGPGTRLLVL.

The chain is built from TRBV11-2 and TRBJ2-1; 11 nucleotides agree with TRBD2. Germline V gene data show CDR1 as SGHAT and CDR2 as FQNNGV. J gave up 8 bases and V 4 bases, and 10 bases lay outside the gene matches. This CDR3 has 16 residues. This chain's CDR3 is CASSSNLAGGFDEQFF. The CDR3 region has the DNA TGTGCCAGCAGCTCCAATTTAGCGGGGGGGTTCGATGAGCAGTTCTTC.

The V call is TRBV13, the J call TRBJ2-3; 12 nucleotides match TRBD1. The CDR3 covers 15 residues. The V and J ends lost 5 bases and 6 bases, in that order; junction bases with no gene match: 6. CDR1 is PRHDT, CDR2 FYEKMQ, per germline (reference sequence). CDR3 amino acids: CASSRGQGAQDTQYF. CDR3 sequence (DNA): TGTGCCAGCAGCCGGGGACAGGGGGCGCAGGATACGCAGTATTTT.

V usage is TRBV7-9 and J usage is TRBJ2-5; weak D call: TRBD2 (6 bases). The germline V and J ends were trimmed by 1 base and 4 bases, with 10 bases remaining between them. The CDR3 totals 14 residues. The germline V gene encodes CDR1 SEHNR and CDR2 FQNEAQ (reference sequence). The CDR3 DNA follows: TGTGCCAGCAGCTTAGAGGGACTGAGAGAGACCCAGTACTTC. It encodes CASSLEGLRETQYF. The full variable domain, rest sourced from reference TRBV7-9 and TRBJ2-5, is DTGVSQNPRHKITKRGQNVTFRCDPISEHNRLYWYRQTLGQGPEFLTYFQNEAQLEKSRLLSDRFSAERPKGSFSTLEIQRTEQGDSAMYLCASSLEGLRETQYFGPGTRLLVL.

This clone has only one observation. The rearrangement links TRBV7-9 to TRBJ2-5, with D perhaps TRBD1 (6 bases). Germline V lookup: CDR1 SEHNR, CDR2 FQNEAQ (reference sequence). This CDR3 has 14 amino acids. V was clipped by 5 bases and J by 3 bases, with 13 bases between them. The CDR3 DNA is TGTGCCAGCAGCCGACCGAGGGGGAAAGAGACCCAGTACTTC. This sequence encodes CASSRPRGKETQYF.